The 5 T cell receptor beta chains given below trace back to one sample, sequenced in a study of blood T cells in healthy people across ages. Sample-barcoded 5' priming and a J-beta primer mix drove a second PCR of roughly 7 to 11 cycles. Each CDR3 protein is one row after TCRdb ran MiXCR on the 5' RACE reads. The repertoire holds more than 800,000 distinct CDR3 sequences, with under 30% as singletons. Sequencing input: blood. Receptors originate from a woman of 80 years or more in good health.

Here the CDR3 DNA reads TGCAGTGCTTTAACTCGACAGGGGACTGAAGCTTTCTTT. It encodes CSALTRQGTEAFF. The rearrangement links TRBV20-1 to TRBJ1-1; 8 bases line up with TRBD1. The CDR3 is 13 amino acids. V was clipped by 5 bases and J by 5 bases; unmatched bases: 7. Germline CDR1 DFQATT, CDR2 SNEGSKA (reference sequence).

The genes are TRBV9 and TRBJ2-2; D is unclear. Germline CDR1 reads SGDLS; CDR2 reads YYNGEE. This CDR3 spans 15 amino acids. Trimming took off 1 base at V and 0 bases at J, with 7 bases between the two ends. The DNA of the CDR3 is TGTGCCAGCAGCGTAAGAGGATCGAACACCGGGGAGCTGTTTTTT. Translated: CASSVRGSNTGELFF.

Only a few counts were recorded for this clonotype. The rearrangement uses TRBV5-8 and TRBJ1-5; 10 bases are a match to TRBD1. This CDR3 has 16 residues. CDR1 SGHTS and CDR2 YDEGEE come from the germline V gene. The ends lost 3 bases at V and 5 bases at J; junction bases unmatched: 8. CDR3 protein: CASSSGTGDGYQPQHF. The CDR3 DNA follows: TGTGCCAGCAGCTCCGGGACAGGGGATGGATATCAGCCCCAGCATTTT.

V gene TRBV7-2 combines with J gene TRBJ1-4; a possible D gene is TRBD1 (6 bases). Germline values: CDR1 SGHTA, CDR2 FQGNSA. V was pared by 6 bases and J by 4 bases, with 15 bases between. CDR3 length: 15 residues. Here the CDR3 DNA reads TGTGCCAGCAGGCGCCGGGACACACTTAATGAAAAACTGTTTTTT. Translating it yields CASRRRDTLNEKLFF.

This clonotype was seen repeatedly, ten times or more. The CDR3 loop reads CSAWTGGWNQPQHF. The DNA of the CDR3 is TGCAGTGCTTGGACAGGGGGCTGGAATCAGCCCCAGCATTTT. V usage is TRBV20-1 and J usage is TRBJ1-5, with 11 positions matching TRBD1. V was clipped by 5 bases and J by 4 bases; unmatched bases: 4. The CDR3 is made up of 14 amino acids. Germline CDR1 and CDR2: DFQATT and SNEGSKA (reference sequence).